The present TCR beta chain was sequenced within a study of blood T cell repertoires in COVID-19. The CDR3 has 14 residues. With 1 base removed from V and 6 bases from J, the gap between germline ends came to 9 bases. Germline values: CDR1 SGHAT, CDR2 FQNNGV. Generated by immunoSEQ multiplex PCR, the TCRdb table keeps only in-frame clones and is missing some. The sample carries 150,000 to 200,000 clones, about nine tenths recorded once. This clone was observed a few times. The specimen sequenced was peripheral blood. The rearrangement uses TRBV11-2 and TRBJ2-2; D possibly corresponds to TRBD1 (5 bases). The TCR sequence derives from an older woman who had recovered from COVID-19. The CDR3 here is CASSLARVPGELFF. The CDR3, as DNA: TGTGCCAGCAGCTTAGCCAGGGTACCCGGGGAGCTGTTTTTT.